The 24 T cell receptor beta chains below were found in one sample sequenced in a study of shared clonotypes between healthy human individuals. The assay was immunoSEQ multiplex PCR, and TCRdb's table has in-frame clones only and misses some. This table holds 180,000 or so clones, around 93% found once. The sample comprised naive CD4+ T cells sorted from blood. Subset meaning: CD45RA+ positively selected. These receptors were obtained from a woman aged 25 to 39 in good health.

The rearrangement uses TRBV7-6 and TRBJ1-5, with a possible D match to TRBD1 (5 bases). V gave up 1 base and J gave up 7 bases, with 14 bases separating them. CDR1 SGHVS and CDR2 FNYEAQ come from the germline V gene. The CDR3 is 15 residues long. CDR3 in amino acids: CASSLGAGSGQPQHF. The DNA of the CDR3 is TGTGCCAGCAGCTTAGGCGCAGGGTCGGGCCAGCCCCAGCATTTT.

This clone appeared a few times. The chain uses TRBV5-4 and TRBJ2-7; no definite D call. V dropped 1 base and J dropped 0 bases, with 2 bases sitting between them. This CDR3 is built from 12 residues. Germline CDR1 SGHNT, CDR2 YYREEE (reference sequence). CDR3 bases: TGTGCCAGCAGCTTGAGCTCCTACGAGCAGTACTTC. This codes for CASSLSSYEQYF.

The chain combines TRBV6-6 with TRBJ1-1, with no clear D. The CDR3 extends over 13 amino acids. Trimming removed 5 bases from V and 0 bases from J, with 7 bases in between. Germline-derived CDR1 and CDR2 are MNHNY and SVGAGI (reference sequence). The CDR3 nucleotides read TGTGCCAGCAGTCCACAGTTGAACACTGAAGCTTTCTTT. Translation: CASSPQLNTEAFF.

This clone was detected only once. The genes are TRBV7-2 and TRBJ2-7; D may be TRBD1 (5 bases). V was pared by 5 bases and J by 10 bases, with 18 bases between. CDR3 length: 13 residues. Per germline, CDR1 SGHTA and CDR2 FQGNSA. The CDR3 loop is CASSLGAREEQYF. Written as DNA, the CDR3 is TGTGCCAGCAGCCTAGGGGCCCGCGAGGAACAGTACTTC.

The gene calls are TRBV29-1 and TRBJ2-5, with no clear D. The J call may be faulty, since TRBJ2-7 better matches the DNA end. Germline V gives CDR1 SQVTM, CDR2 ANQGSEA. CDR3 length: 14 residues. Written as DNA, the CDR3 is TGCAGCGTTCTGGGAAGCCGCAGCTCCTACGAGCAGTACTTC. This sequence encodes CSVLGSRSSYEQYF.

This chain uses TRBV27 with TRBJ1-4; TRBD1 is a possible D gene (5 bases). V was trimmed by 5 bases and J by 4 bases, leaving 11 bases between them. Germline V gene lookup returns CDR1 MNHEY and CDR2 SMNVEV (reference sequence). The CDR3 is 14 amino acids. The CDR3 protein is CASSPIGGNEKLFF. In DNA form, the CDR3 reads TGTGCCAGCAGTCCCATTGGGGGTAATGAAAAACTGTTTTTT.

This chain uses TRBV15 with TRBJ1-5, with D unclear. The germline V gene encodes CDR1 LNHNV and CDR2 YYDKDF (reference sequence). V lost 0 bases to trimming and J lost 1 base, with 7 bases between them. The CDR3 covers 15 residues. The CDR3 region is CATSRDRQSNQPQHF. DNA of the CDR3: TGTGCCACCAGCAGAGATAGGCAGAGCAATCAGCCCCAGCATTTT.

The chain combines TRBV6-6 with TRBJ1-5, with D unresolved. CDR1 MNHNY and CDR2 SVGAGI come from the germline V gene (reference sequence). Trimming removed 5 bases at V and 0 bases at J, with 5 bases between. CDR3 length equals 13 residues. CDR3 amino acids: CASSLPSNQPQHF. The CDR3 coding sequence is TGTGCCAGCAGTCTCCCTAGCAATCAGCCCCAGCATTTT.

The genes are TRBV4-1 and TRBJ1-2; D uncertain. The germline V gene has CDR1 MGHRA and CDR2 YSYEKL. V was shortened by 4 bases and J by 3 bases, with 24 bases between the two germline ends. CDR3 length: 18 amino acids. The CDR3 DNA sequence: TGCGCCAGCAGCCCCCATGGTCGGCAGAAGCAAGCACACTATGGCTACACCTTC. Protein: CASSPHGRQKQAHYGYTF.

This sequence joins TRBV5-4 and TRBJ2-3; TRBD2 aligns across 15 bases. The CDR3 is 16 residues long. Looked up from germline, CDR1 is SGHNT and CDR2 is YYREEE (reference sequence). V shed 4 bases and J 3 bases; nucleotides not matched to a gene: 3. The CDR3 spells CASSIGLAGGTDTQYF. Here the CDR3 DNA reads TGTGCCAGCAGCATCGGACTAGCGGGAGGGACAGATACGCAGTATTTT.

The J gene is TRBJ2-5, the V gene TRBV7-2, with a tentative D call TRBD2 (5 bases). CDR1 is SGHTA and CDR2 is FQGNSA in the germline V gene. Trimming shortened V by 6 bases and J by 0 bases, and 11 bases separated the two germline ends. The CDR3 is 14 amino acids. CDR3 nucleotide sequence: TGTGCCAGCAGTCCCGTAGCGTACCAAGAGACCCAGTACTTC. Encoded protein: CASSPVAYQETQYF.

The chain combines TRBV7-2 with TRBJ2-7, with unresolved D. Looked up from germline, CDR1 is SGHTA and CDR2 is FQGNSA. V was trimmed by 1 base and J by 4 bases, leaving 5 bases between them. CDR3 length equals 12 residues. The CDR3 spells CASSLDPYEQYF. CDR3 nucleotide sequence: TGTGCCAGCAGCTTAGATCCTTACGAGCAGTACTTC.

The chain recombines TRBV18 with TRBJ2-7; TRBD1 or TRBD2 may be the D gene (5 bases each). CDR1 KGHSH and CDR2 LQKENI come from the germline V gene. V was cut by 6 bases and J by 5 bases, with 14 bases left in between. The CDR3 totals 13 residues. CDR3: CASSLGEPHEQYF. CDR3 nucleotides: TGTGCCAGCTCCTTGGGGGAACCGCACGAGCAGTACTTC.

The J gene is TRBJ2-7, the V gene TRBV6-1, with a weak D call TRBD2 (5 bases). The germline V gene has CDR1 MNHNS and CDR2 SASEGT. There are 13 residues in the CDR3. V was shortened by 4 bases and J by 2 bases, with 9 bases between the two germline ends. The CDR3, as DNA: TGTGCCAGCAGTGCTCTAGCTACCTACGAGCAGTACTTC. Translated, it gives CASSALATYEQYF.

The gene calls are TRBV5-1 and TRBJ2-1, with 13 positions matching TRBD2. The CDR3 length is 18 residues. V dropped 6 bases and J dropped 0; count of bases not matched to a gene: 9. Germline CDR1 SGHRS, CDR2 YFSETQ. The CDR3 DNA reads as TGCGCCAGCACCCTGACTAGCGGGAGGCTCGGCTCCTACAATGAGCAGTTCTTC. Translated, it gives CASTLTSGRLGSYNEQFF.

This CDR3 is CASGLGYEQYF. In DNA form, the CDR3 reads TGTGCTAGTGGTTTGGGCTACGAGCAGTACTTC. The chain is built from TRBV12-5 and TRBJ2-7; D is unresolved. CDR3 size: 11 residues. Germline CDR1 reads LGHNT; CDR2 reads FRNRAP. Trimming took 1 base from V and 3 from J, leaving 1 base between them.

The table lists this clone with a count of one. The chain carries TRBV28 and TRBJ1-2; 7 bases fit TRBD1. J was trimmed by 2 bases and V by 10 bases; bases with no gene match: 7. The germline CDR1 and CDR2 sequences are MDHEN and SYDVKM. There are 13 residues in the CDR3. The CDR3 coding sequence is TGTGCCACCGGGACAGCGGGCAACTATGGCTACACCTTC. Translating it yields CATGTAGNYGYTF.

The gene calls are TRBV27 and TRBJ2-5; perhaps TRBD1 as D (5 bases). With 7 bases removed from V and 2 bases from J, the gap between germline ends came to 14 bases. CDR1 is MNHEY and CDR2 is SMNVEV in the germline V gene (reference sequence). CDR3 length: 14 amino acids. CDR3 sequence (DNA): TGTGCCAGCACCTCTACAGGTCATCAAGAGACCCAGTACTTC. Its protein is CASTSTGHQETQYF.

The V gene is TRBV6-5, the J gene TRBJ1-5; 7 nucleotides match TRBD1. Germline lookup yields CDR1 MNHEY and CDR2 SVGAGI. Unmatched junction bases numbered 6, after V lost 6 bases and J lost 4 bases. CDR3 size: 14 residues. The CDR3 reads CASRKDRTNQPQHF. CDR3 DNA: TGTGCCAGCAGAAAGGACAGGACTAATCAGCCCCAGCATTTT.

V gene TRBV6-6 combines with J gene TRBJ2-1, with D perhaps matching TRBD2 (5 bases). The CDR3 consists of 15 residues. V shed 6 bases and J shed 0 bases, with 12 bases lying between them. CDR1 is MNHNY and CDR2 is SVGAGI in the germline V gene (reference sequence). Written as DNA, the CDR3 is TGTGCCAGCAGGTACCCGGGGTCCTCCTACAATGAGCAGTTCTTC. Protein: CASRYPGSSYNEQFF.

This clone was seen once. The chain employs TRBV5-6 and TRBJ1-3; the D is unclear. V was pared by 2 bases and J by 1 base, with 4 bases between. The CDR3 is made up of 13 amino acids. Germline-derived CDR1 and CDR2 are SGHDT and YYEEEE. CDR3 protein: CASSFSSGNTIYF. The CDR3 bases are TGTGCCAGCAGCTTCTCTTCTGGAAACACCATATATTTT.

The chain is built from TRBV28 and TRBJ2-5; D remains unclear. The germline CDR1 and CDR2 sequences are MDHEN and SYDVKM. This CDR3 is 11 amino acids long. Trimming removed 5 bases from V and 11 bases from J, with 12 bases in between. The CDR3 is CASSHLLEQYF. CDR3 nucleotide sequence: TGTGCCAGCAGTCACCTTCTGGAGCAGTACTTC.

The V gene is TRBV28, the J gene TRBJ1-1, with 9 nucleotides matching TRBD1. Germline V gives CDR1 MDHEN, CDR2 SYDVKM. The CDR3 is made up of 14 amino acids. After removal of 5 bases from V and 1 base from J, the junction contained 2 bases not matched to a gene. Here the CDR3 DNA reads TGTGCCAGCAGTATACAGGGGGCGAACACTGAAGCTTTCTTT. Amino acid sequence: CASSIQGANTEAFF.

The rearrangement joins TRBV5-1 to TRBJ2-7; D call uncertain. This CDR3 comprises 15 residues. CDR1 is SGHRS, CDR2 YFSETQ, per germline. V gave up 4 bases and J gave up 5 bases, with 19 bases separating them. This CDR3 reads CASSDRLDEANEQYF. The CDR3 nucleotides read TGCGCCAGCAGCGACCGGTTGGACGAGGCAAACGAGCAGTACTTC.